This T cell receptor beta chain was profiled in a study of shared clonotypes between healthy human individuals. Whole-study findings and limits: Naive CD4 clonotypes overlapped across a few donors at around 4.7%. Depth of sequencing was expected to influence donor clonotype sharing. Naive subsets usually exceeded memory subsets in estimated richness.

Libraries were prepared by immunoSEQ multiplex PCR; TCRdb keeps only in-frame clonotypes and omits some of them. The sample contains some 630,000 clones, 72% of which appear only once. Donors were healthy HIV-negative adults without recently reported acute infections or vaccinations. Regarding this clone: Its specificity is unknown.

The germline V gene encodes CDR1 SQVTM and CDR2 ANQGSEA. V lost 4 bases and J lost 0, with 13 bases in between. The CDR3 sequence is 16 residues long. V usage is TRBV29-1 and J usage is TRBJ2-6, with D unclear. This clonotype was sampled from a woman in her 30s in good health. Sequenced: memory CD4+ T cells sorted from blood. Subset here: CD45RA-negative fraction. The CDR3 DNA is TGCAGCGTTGTTTGGTCTATCGGCTCTGGGGCCAACGTCCTGACTTTC. Residues: CSVVWSIGSGANVLTF.